This is a list of T cell receptor beta chains from one sample in a study of response to subunit inactivated influenza vaccine. TCRdb reprocessed the RT-PCR reads via MiXCR and lists one record per CDR3 protein. The sample has 150,000 to 200,000 distinct CDR3 sequences; 10% to 15% are singletons. These data are also associated with another study on T cells expressing NK-cell markers.

Sequencing used CD8+ T cells sorted from PBMCs, obtained 12 days after vaccination. Every receptor here comes from a man aged 50-59 years who received an inactivated influenza vaccine. CDR3s include the opening cysteine and the closing phenylalanine or tryptophan. Each record gives: CDR3 length, D gene, V gene, J gene, clone size, CDR3 protein, CDR3 DNA. A D gene is named only where the DNA matches it firmly. Clone sizes are given selectively: once, few, many, or a class where the clone is expanded.

length: 19
D: NA
V: TRBV27
J: TRBJ2-3
size: NA
CDR3: CASSPGAGLTRGFTDTQYF
DNA: TGTGCCAGCAGCCCCGGGGCAGGATTAACTCGAGGATTCACAGATACGCAGTATTTT

length: 14
D: NA
V: TRBV9
J: TRBJ2-7
size: NA
CDR3: CASSEQGFSYEQYF
DNA: TGTGCCAGCAGCGAACAGGGCTTCTCCTACGAGCAGTACTTC

length: 14
D: NA
V: TRBV6-5
J: TRBJ1-5
size: NA
CDR3: CASSYGQGTQPQHF
DNA: TGTGCCAGCAGTTACGGGCAGGGGACTCAGCCCCAGCATTTT

length: 16
D: TRBD1
V: TRBV27
J: TRBJ2-2
size: few
CDR3: CASSRNRGQNTGELFF
DNA: TGTGCCAGCAGTAGGAACAGGGGGCAGAACACCGGGGAGCTGTTTTTT

length: 13
D: NA
V: TRBV11-2
J: TRBJ2-3
size: many
CDR3: CASSLGGLDTQYF
DNA: TGTGCCAGCAGCTTAGGGGGCCTAGATACGCAGTATTTT

length: 16
D: NA
V: TRBV19
J: TRBJ2-7
size: few
CDR3: CATKEGAHVPTYEQYF
DNA: TGTGCCACTAAAGAAGGTGCGCACGTTCCTACCTACGAGCAGTACTTC

length: 16
D: TRBD2
V: TRBV7-6
J: TRBJ2-1
size: once
CDR3: CASSLRLAGSYNEKFF
DNA: TGTGCCAGCAGCTTAAGACTAGCGGGGTCCTACAATGAGAAGTTCTTC

length: 18
D: TRBD1
V: TRBV18
J: TRBJ1-1
size: few
CDR3: CASSSFLQGGTQNTEAFF
DNA: TGTGCCAGCTCATCGTTCCTACAGGGGGGGACACAGAACACTGAAGCTTTCTTT

length: 15
D: TRBD1
V: TRBV7-9
J: TRBJ2-7
size: NA
CDR3: CASSRGDRGSYEQYF
DNA: TGTGCCAGCAGCCGGGGGGACAGGGGCTCCTACGAGCAGTACTTC

length: 18
D: TRBD2
V: TRBV4-3
J: TRBJ2-2
size: NA
CDR3: CASSRGLAGPWGTGELFF
DNA: TGCGCCAGCAGCAGAGGACTAGCGGGACCGTGGGGCACCGGGGAGCTGTTTTTT

length: 15
D: NA
V: TRBV6-5
J: TRBJ2-1
size: NA
CDR3: CASSYSGLYSNEQFF
DNA: TGTGCCAGCAGTTACTCGGGACTGTATAGCAATGAGCAGTTCTTC

length: 14
D: NA
V: TRBV5-1
J: TRBJ2-7
size: NA
CDR3: CASSFGPGSYEQYF
DNA: TGCGCCAGCAGCTTTGGTCCAGGTTCCTACGAGCAGTACTTC

length: 15
D: NA
V: TRBV2
J: TRBJ2-5
size: few
CDR3: CASSERGLNQETQYF
DNA: TGTGCCAGCAGTGAAAGGGGACTTAACCAAGAGACCCAGTACTTC

length: 15
D: TRBD2
V: TRBV7-9
J: TRBJ2-7
size: many
CDR3: CASSSSGTTYYEQYF
DNA: TGTGCCAGCAGCTCCTCCGGGACTACTTATTACGAGCAGTACTTC

length: 16
D: NA
V: TRBV5-1
J: TRBJ2-1
size: few
CDR3: CASSLAGISGYNEQFF
DNA: TGCGCCAGCAGCTTGGCCGGTATCTCCGGCTACAATGAGCAGTTCTTC

length: 20
D: TRBD2
V: TRBV12-3/TRBV12-4
J: TRBJ2-1
size: few
CDR3: CASSLEPGLGVLSSYNEQFF
DNA: TGTGCCAGCAGTTTAGAACCGGGACTAGGGGTCCTCAGCTCCTACAATGAGCAGTTCTTC

length: 17
D: TRBD2
V: TRBV20-1
J: TRBJ2-1
size: few
CDR3: CSAGGLAAPRPYNEQFF
DNA: TGCAGTGCTGGGGGACTAGCGGCCCCCAGACCCTACAATGAGCAGTTCTTC

length: 14
D: TRBD1
V: TRBV10-1
J: TRBJ2-5
size: many
CDR3: CASSDDRGGETQYF
DNA: TGCGCCAGCAGTGATGACAGGGGTGGAGAGACCCAGTACTTC

length: 18
D: NA
V: TRBV4-3
J: TRBJ2-2
size: NA
CDR3: CASSQEGGGGGSGGELFF
DNA: TGCGCCAGCAGCCAAGAGGGTGGTGGCGGGGGCTCCGGAGGGGAGCTGTTTTTT

length: 13
D: TRBD1
V: TRBV4-1
J: TRBJ1-2
size: NA
CDR3: CASSHLTGDGYTF
DNA: TGCGCCAGCAGCCACCTAACAGGGGATGGCTACACCTTC

length: 16
D: NA
V: TRBV6-2/TRBV6-3
J: TRBJ2-2
size: NA
CDR3: CASSYSGSQTTGELFF
DNA: TGTGCCAGCAGTTACTCGGGTAGTCAGACCACCGGGGAGCTGTTTTTT

length: 12
D: TRBD1
V: TRBV29-1
J: TRBJ1-2
size: NA
CDR3: CSVRGQNYGYTF
DNA: TGCAGCGTGCGGGGACAGAACTATGGCTACACCTTC

length: 15
D: TRBD1
V: TRBV4-1
J: TRBJ2-7
size: few
CDR3: CASSQKDRGPYEQYF
DNA: TGCGCCAGCAGCCAGAAGGACAGGGGGCCCTACGAGCAGTACTTC

length: 13
D: TRBD1
V: TRBV6-4
J: TRBJ2-3
size: NA
CDR3: CAADRGEADTQYF
DNA: TGTGCCGCCGACAGGGGGGAAGCAGATACGCAGTATTTT

length: 12
D: NA
V: TRBV19
J: TRBJ2-7
size: NA
CDR3: CASSTPAGEQYF
DNA: TGTGCCAGTAGTACCCCCGCCGGCGAGCAGTACTTC

length: 14
D: TRBD1
V: TRBV27
J: TRBJ1-1
size: few
CDR3: CASKLGQGNTEAFF
DNA: TGTGCCAGCAAGTTGGGACAGGGGAACACTGAAGCTTTCTTT

length: 15
D: NA
V: TRBV6-2/TRBV6-3
J: TRBJ2-3
size: NA
CDR3: CASSYFWQLRDTQYF
DNA: TGTGCCAGCAGTTACTTCTGGCAGTTGAGAGATACGCAGTATTTT

length: 15
D: NA
V: TRBV5-1
J: TRBJ2-2
size: NA
CDR3: CASSSRDHSPGELFF
DNA: TGCGCCAGCAGCTCCCGGGACCATTCCCCCGGGGAGCTGTTTTTT

length: 15
D: NA
V: TRBV27
J: TRBJ2-1
size: NA
CDR3: CASSVGRSAYNEQFF
DNA: TGTGCCAGCAGCGTGGGACGGAGCGCCTACAATGAGCAGTTCTTC

length: 12
D: NA
V: TRBV6-5
J: TRBJ2-1
size: few
CDR3: CASSPNHNEQFF
DNA: TGTGCCAGCAGCCCCAACCACAATGAGCAGTTCTTC

length: 16
D: NA
V: TRBV4-2
J: TRBJ2-3
size: many
CDR3: CASSQGWDIGRDTQYF
DNA: TGTGCCAGCAGCCAAGGGTGGGACATCGGGCGTGATACGCAGTATTTT

length: 14
D: NA
V: TRBV4-3
J: TRBJ2-7
size: few
CDR3: CASSQEQGAYEQYF
DNA: TGCGCCAGCAGCCAAGAACAGGGAGCGTACGAGCAGTACTTC

length: 13
D: NA
V: TRBV7-7
J: TRBJ1-1
size: NA
CDR3: CASSLGWGFEAFF
DNA: TGTGCTAGCAGCTTAGGCTGGGGATTTGAAGCTTTCTTT

length: 13
D: NA
V: TRBV24-1
J: TRBJ2-3
size: few
CDR3: CATSGGRADTQYF
DNA: TGTGCCACCAGCGGGGGCCGGGCAGATACGCAGTATTTT

length: 12
D: NA
V: TRBV28
J: TRBJ2-7
size: few
CDR3: CASGKDTYEQYF
DNA: TGTGCCAGCGGAAAGGACACCTACGAGCAGTACTTC

length: 14
D: NA
V: TRBV12-3/TRBV12-4
J: TRBJ1-2
size: few
CDR3: CASSYVGADYGYTF
DNA: TGTGCCAGCAGTTACGTAGGGGCGGACTATGGCTACACCTTC

length: 16
D: TRBD2
V: TRBV12-3/TRBV12-4
J: TRBJ2-5
size: many
CDR3: CASSLELAGRQETQYF
DNA: TGTGCCAGCAGTTTAGAACTAGCGGGGCGTCAAGAGACCCAGTACTTC

length: 16
D: TRBD1
V: TRBV6-5
J: TRBJ2-7
size: many
CDR3: CASSYSQGASSYEQYF
DNA: TGTGCCAGCAGTTACTCCCAGGGGGCCTCATCCTACGAGCAGTACTTC

length: 14
D: NA
V: TRBV7-8
J: TRBJ1-1
size: NA
CDR3: CASSLSVGATEAFF
DNA: TGTGCCAGCAGCTTAAGTGTGGGGGCGACTGAAGCTTTCTTT

length: 15
D: TRBD1
V: TRBV27
J: TRBJ2-7
size: NA
CDR3: CASSLTGTGVGEQYF
DNA: TGTGCCAGCAGTTTAACAGGGACAGGGGTAGGCGAGCAGTACTTC

length: 14
D: NA
V: TRBV12-3/TRBV12-4
J: TRBJ2-7
size: few
CDR3: CASSLDRPPYEQYF
DNA: TGTGCCAGCAGTCTTGACAGACCCCCCTACGAGCAGTACTTC

length: 13
D: NA
V: TRBV29-1
J: TRBJ1-1
size: few
CDR3: CSVEVGHNTEAFF
DNA: TGCAGCGTTGAAGTGGGACACAACACTGAAGCTTTCTTT

length: 17
D: TRBD2
V: TRBV4-2
J: TRBJ2-7
size: many
CDR3: CASSQSSSGGHEYEQYF
DNA: TGTGCCAGCAGCCAAAGCTCGAGCGGGGGGCACGAGTACGAGCAGTACTTC